The TCR beta chain under discussion was sequenced for a study of cytomegalovirus exposure and HLA in healthy donors. General study findings and limits: Under in vitro conditions, three CMV-associated chains were confirmed as specific for CMV antigens. Indistinguishable V segments, including TRBV6-2 and TRBV6-3, were excluded.

The PCR was carried out with 60 Vbeta primers and 13 Jbeta primers. In the original workflow: In a later analysis, some 80 million unique TCR beta chains included roughly 11 million shared by two or more donors. Method: immunoSEQ multiplex PCR; TCRdb's copy keeps in-frame clones and lacks some. The V and J calls and clone size were taken over from that table, and D and trimming were inferred from the DNA. This repertoire shows under 200,000 clones, 70% to 90% found once; its top ten account for about 2.4%. With regard to this clone: What it binds is unknown.

This CDR3 is built from 13 residues. Per germline, CDR1 SGHTA and CDR2 FQGTGA. V was trimmed by 2 bases and J by 6 bases, leaving 10 bases between them. The chain employs TRBV7-3 and TRBJ1-1, with D possibly TRBD1 on 5 matching bases. The receptor's source is a man aged 30 to 45 in good health and CMV-seropositive. The source material was PBMCs. DNA of the CDR3: TGTGCCAGCAGCTTACAGGGAGGCGCTGAAGCTTTCTTT. The encoded protein is CASSLQGGAEAFF.